These 9 T cell receptor beta chains came from one sample sequenced in a study of T cell responses to AZD1222 COVID-19 vaccine. The assay was immunoSEQ multiplex PCR, and TCRdb's table has in-frame clones only and misses some. The data contain around 72,000 clones, 80% to 90% of them singletons. Sequenced here: peripheral blood, sampled on day 0 of AZD1222 vaccination. All receptors come from an adult in good health.

CDR3 DNA sequence: TGCGCCACCCGGCCGGGGGGCACAGATACGCAGTATTTT. Translated: CATRPGGTDTQYF. J is TRBJ2-3 and V is TRBV10-1, with D maybe TRBD2 (6 bases). Germline values: CDR1 WNHNN, CDR2 SYGVQD (reference sequence). V shed 10 bases and J shed 1 base, with 12 bases lying between them. The CDR3 loop spans 13 amino acids.

J is TRBJ1-1 and V is TRBV6-5, with D possibly being TRBD1 (6 bases). V lost 6 bases and J 5 bases, leaving 13 bases between the germline ends. CDR1 and CDR2 from the germline V gene are MNHEY and SVGAGI. This CDR3 spans 13 amino acids. CDR3 sequence reads: CASRAGVATEAFF. The CDR3 DNA is TGTGCCAGCAGAGCAGGGGTAGCAACTGAAGCTTTCTTT.

The table lists this clone with a few counts. DNA for the CDR3: TGTGCCAGCAGCTCCGGGGAGAACACTGAAGCTTTCTTT. Encoded protein: CASSSGENTEAFF. The chain carries TRBV11-3 and TRBJ1-1; D not resolved. The CDR3 has 13 amino acids. CDR1 and CDR2 from the germline V gene are SGHNT and YENEEA. V was trimmed by 4 bases and J by 1 base, leaving 7 bases between them.

The J gene is TRBJ1-2, the V gene TRBV7-6; 9 bases are shared with TRBD1. The CDR3 consists of 15 residues. Germline V gene sequence: CDR1 SGHVS, CDR2 FNYEAQ. V lost 5 bases to trimming and J lost 5 bases; unmatched junction nucleotides: 9. CDR3 residues: CASSQGGTGTYGYTF. CDR3 nucleotides: TGTGCCAGCAGCCAGGGGGGGACAGGGACTTATGGCTACACCTTC.

The CDR3 coding sequence is TGTGCTAGTGCCAACTCGTCCCCCGGTAGCAATCAGCCCCAGCATTTT. The encoded protein is CASANSSPGSNQPQHF. V usage is TRBV12-5 and J usage is TRBJ1-5; no clear D. V shed 7 bases and J shed 0 bases, with 16 bases lying between them. The germline V gene has CDR1 LGHNT and CDR2 FRNRAP. The CDR3 is 16 residues long.

This clone came up a few times. The J gene is TRBJ1-3, the V gene TRBV7-2; D possibly corresponds to TRBD1 (5 bases). Trimming removed 5 bases from V and 0 bases from J, with 14 bases in between. The CDR3 has 16 amino acids. Germline CDR1 and CDR2: SGHTA and FQGNSA. CDR3 coding DNA: TGTGCCAGCAGCCTCCTACAGGCTTCCTCTGGAAACACCATATATTTT. The encoded protein is CASSLLQASSGNTIYF.

A few counts support this clone. This chain connects TRBV19 to TRBJ2-2; D possibly corresponds to TRBD1 (5 bases). Germline-derived CDR1 and CDR2 are LNHDA and SQIVND (reference sequence). The ends were cut back, 6 bases at V and 4 bases at J, with 12 bases in the middle. This CDR3 is 14 amino acids long. In DNA form, the CDR3 reads TGTGCCAGTAGCCTCGGACACGGCACCGGGGAGCTGTTTTTT. It yields the protein CASSLGHGTGELFF.

This chain links TRBV28 with TRBJ2-1; D might be TRBD2 (6 bases). The CDR3 length is 11 residues. The V end lost 2 bases, the J end lost 11 bases, and 7 bases lay between the germline ends. Germline-derived CDR1 and CDR2 are MDHEN and SYDVKM. CDR3 in amino acids: CASSLAGKQFF. The CDR3 bases are TGTGCCAGCAGTTTAGCGGGGAAGCAGTTCTTC.

V is TRBV30 and J is TRBJ1-1; TRBD1 might be the D (5 bases). V was trimmed by 3 bases and J by 0 bases, leaving 11 bases between them. The CDR3 contains 14 residues. CDR1 is GTSNPN and CDR2 is SVGIG in the germline V gene (reference sequence). The CDR3 DNA follows: TGTGCCTGGAGGGCGGACATTATGAACACTGAAGCTTTCTTT. It yields the protein CAWRADIMNTEAFF. Using reference TRBV30 and TRBJ1-1 for the parts outside the CDR3, the full variable domain is SQTIHQWPATLVQPVGSPLSLECTVEGTSNPNLYWYRQAAGRGLQLLFYSVGIGQISSEVPQNLSASRPQDRQFILSSKKLLLSDSGFYLCAWRADIMNTEAFFGQGTRLTVV.